This TCR beta chain originates from a study of cytomegalovirus exposure and HLA in healthy donors. Study-wide results and limits: Most TCR sequences were rare, but some public TCRs occurred in many donors.

Germline CDR1 is SGHRS and CDR2 is YFSETQ. V was trimmed by 3 bases and J by 4 bases, leaving 19 bases between them. The CDR3 runs to 16 residues. In the PCR, 60 Vbeta and 13 Jbeta primers were used. Clones were sequenced by immunoSEQ multiplex PCR, and TCRdb holds only the in-frame ones, with some missing. The repertoire holds 97,000 or so clones, with roughly four fifths as singletons. With respect to this clone: The antigen is unknown.

This sequence joins TRBV5-1 and TRBJ2-5, with D possibly TRBD1 on 6 matching bases. Input material: PBMCs. This clonotype was obtained from a male donor in good health and CMV-seropositive. The DNA for the CDR3 is TGCGCCAGCAGCTCGTCTGGGACGACAGGTGGAGAGACCCAGTACTTC. This encodes CASSSSGTTGGETQYF.